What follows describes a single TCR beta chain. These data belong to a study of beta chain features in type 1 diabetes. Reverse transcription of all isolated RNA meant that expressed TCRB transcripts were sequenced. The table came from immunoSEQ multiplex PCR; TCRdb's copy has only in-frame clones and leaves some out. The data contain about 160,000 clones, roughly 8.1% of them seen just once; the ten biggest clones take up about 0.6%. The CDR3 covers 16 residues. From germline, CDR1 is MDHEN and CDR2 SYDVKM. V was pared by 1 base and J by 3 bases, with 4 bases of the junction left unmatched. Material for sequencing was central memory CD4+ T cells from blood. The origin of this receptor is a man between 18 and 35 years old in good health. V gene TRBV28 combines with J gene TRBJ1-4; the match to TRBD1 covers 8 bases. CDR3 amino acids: CASSLSGGEANEKLFF. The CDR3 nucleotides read TGTGCCAGCAGTTTATCAGGGGGCGAGGCTAATGAAAAACTGTTTTTT.